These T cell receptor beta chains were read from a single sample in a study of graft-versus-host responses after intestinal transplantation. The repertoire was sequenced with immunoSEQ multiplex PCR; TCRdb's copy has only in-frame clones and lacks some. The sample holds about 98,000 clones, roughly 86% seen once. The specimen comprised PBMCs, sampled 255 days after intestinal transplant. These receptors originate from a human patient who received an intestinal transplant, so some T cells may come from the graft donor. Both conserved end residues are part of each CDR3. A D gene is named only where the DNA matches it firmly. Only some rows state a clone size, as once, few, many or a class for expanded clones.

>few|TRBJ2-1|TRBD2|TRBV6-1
TGTGCCAGCCAACTTCTAGCGGGGGCATACAATGAGCAGTTCTTC
CASQLLAGAYNEQFF
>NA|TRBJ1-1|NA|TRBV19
TGTGCCGCCAGTAGTTGGGACCCTAGGGGGATGAACACTGAAGCTTTCTTT
CAASSWDPRGMNTEAFF
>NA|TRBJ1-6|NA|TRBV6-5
TGTGCCAGCAGTGAACATCGTTCACCCCTCCACTTT
CASSEHRSPLHF
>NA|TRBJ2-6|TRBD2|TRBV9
TGTGCCAGCAGCGTAGAGCGGGAGGTGGGAGGGGCCAACGTCCTGACTTTC
CASSVEREVGGANVLTF
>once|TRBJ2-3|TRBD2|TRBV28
TGTGCCAGCAGTGGAGGGACTAGCGATTGGGGCACAGATACGCAGTATTTT
CASSGGTSDWGTDTQYF
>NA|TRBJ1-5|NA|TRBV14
TGTGCCAGCAGCCAAGACGCATATCGGACTGTTAATCAGCCCCAGCATTTT
CASSQDAYRTVNQPQHF
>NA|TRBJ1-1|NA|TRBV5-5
TGTGCCAGCAGCTTGACCAATACTGAAGCTTTCTTT
CASSLTNTEAFF
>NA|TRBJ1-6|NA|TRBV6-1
TGTGCCAGCAGTGAAGGTTCACCCCTCCACTTT
CASSEGSPLHF
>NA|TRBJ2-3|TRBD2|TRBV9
TGTGCCAGCAGCCTCGGACTAGGTTACCCCACAGATACGCAGTATTTT
CASSLGLGYPTDTQYF
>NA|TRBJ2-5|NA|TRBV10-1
TGCGCCAGCAGTGTGTCTAAGGACCGGGGAGAGACCCAGTACTTC
CASSVSKDRGETQYF
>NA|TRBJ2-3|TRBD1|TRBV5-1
TGCGCCAGCAGCTTCCGGGACAGGGGCCCAGATACGCAGTATTTT
CASSFRDRGPDTQYF
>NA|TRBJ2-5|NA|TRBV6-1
TGTGCCAGCAGTGAAAAGGGGAGAGAGACCCAGTACTTC
CASSEKGRETQYF
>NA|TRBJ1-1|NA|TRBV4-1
TGCGCCAGCAGCCAGGGGTTGGGGGAGGGCACTGAAGCTTTCTTT
CASSQGLGEGTEAFF
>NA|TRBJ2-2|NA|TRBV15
TGTGCCACCAGCAGAGATGGGGCCACCGGGGAGCTGTTTTTT
CATSRDGATGELFF
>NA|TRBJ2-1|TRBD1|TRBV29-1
TGCAGCGTAAGGACAGGGGGCGAGGGTGAGCAGTTCTTC
CSVRTGGEGEQFF
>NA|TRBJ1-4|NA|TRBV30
TGTGCCGGGAACAGGGCAACTAATGAAAAACTGTTTTTT
CAGNRATNEKLFF
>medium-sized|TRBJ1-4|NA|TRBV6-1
TGTGCCAGCAGTGAAGGTGCCGTGGAAAAACTGTTTTTT
CASSEGAVEKLFF
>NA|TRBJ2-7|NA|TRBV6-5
TGTGCCAGCAGTTACCGCAGGGGAGGGAATACCTACGAGCAGTACTTC
CASSYRRGGNTYEQYF
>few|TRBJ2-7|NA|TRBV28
TGTGCCAGCAGTGCGGGACAGCCTTTCTACGAGCAGTACTTC
CASSAGQPFYEQYF
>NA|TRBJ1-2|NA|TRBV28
TGTGCCAGCAGTTGGTCCCCTAGCTATGGCTACACCTTC
CASSWSPSYGYTF
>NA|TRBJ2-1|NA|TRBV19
TGTGCCATATCGAGGGGTTTGGCAAGTGAGCAGTTCTTC
CAISRGLASEQFF
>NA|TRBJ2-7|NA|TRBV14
TGTGCCAGCAGCCATGGATGGGGTCCCGAGCAGTACTTC
CASSHGWGPEQYF
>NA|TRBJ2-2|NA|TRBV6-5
TGTGCCAGCTCAAGGGCCGGGGGCACCGGGGAGCTGTTTTTT
CASSRAGGTGELFF
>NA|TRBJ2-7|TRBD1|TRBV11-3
TGTGCCAGCAGCTTCGGGACAGGGGGATTGCAGTACTTC
CASSFGTGGLQYF
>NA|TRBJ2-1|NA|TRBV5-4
TGTGCCAGCAGCTTGGTGAGCGGAGCCCACAATGAGCAGTTCTTC
CASSLVSGAHNEQFF
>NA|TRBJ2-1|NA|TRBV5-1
TGCGCCAGCAGCTTGGGGGAGACTCTGGGGCAGTTCTTC
CASSLGETLGQFF
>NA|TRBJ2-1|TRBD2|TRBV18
TGTGCCAGCTCACTATTGACTAGCGGGGACAATGAGCAGTTCTTC
CASSLLTSGDNEQFF
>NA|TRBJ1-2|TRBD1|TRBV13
TGTGCCAGCGGACAGGGCGCGAACTATGGCTACACCTTC
CASGQGANYGYTF
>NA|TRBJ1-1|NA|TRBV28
TGTGCCAGCAGTCCGTATGATGTGACAGCTAAGAACACTGAAGCTTTCTTT
CASSPYDVTAKNTEAFF
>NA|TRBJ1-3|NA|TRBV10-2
TGCGCCAGCAGTGAGTCCGGACGGGAGGGAATTGGAAACACCATATATTTT
CASSESGREGIGNTIYF
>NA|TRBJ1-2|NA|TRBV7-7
TGTGCTAGCAGCTTATTGTTTCGACAGCGGAATGGCTACACCTTC
CASSLLFRQRNGYTF
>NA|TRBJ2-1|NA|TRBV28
TGTGCCAGCAGTTTATCCGGAAAGGGGTGGAATGAGCAGTTCTTC
CASSLSGKGWNEQFF
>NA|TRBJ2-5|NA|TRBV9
TGTGCCAGCAGCGTAGGGGCAGCTCGAAAAGAGACCCAGTACTTC
CASSVGAARKETQYF
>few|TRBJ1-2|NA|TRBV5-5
TGTGCCAGCAGCTTGGAGGGGGAAACATATGGCTACACCTTC
CASSLEGETYGYTF
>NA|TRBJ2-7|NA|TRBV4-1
TGCGCCAGCAGCCAAGATAAGACCCCCTACGAGCAGTACTTC
CASSQDKTPYEQYF